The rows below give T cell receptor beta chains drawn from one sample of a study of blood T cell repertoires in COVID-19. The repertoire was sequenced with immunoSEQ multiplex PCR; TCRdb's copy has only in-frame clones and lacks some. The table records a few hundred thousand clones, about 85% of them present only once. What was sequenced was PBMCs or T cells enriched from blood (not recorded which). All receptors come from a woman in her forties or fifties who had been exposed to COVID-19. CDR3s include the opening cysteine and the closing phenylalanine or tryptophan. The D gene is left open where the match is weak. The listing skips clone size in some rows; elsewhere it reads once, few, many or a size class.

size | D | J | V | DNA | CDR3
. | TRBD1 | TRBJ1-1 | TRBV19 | TGTGCCAGTAGTATAAAACCAGGGGGCTCGAACACTGAAGCTTTCTTT | CASSIKPGGSNTEAFF
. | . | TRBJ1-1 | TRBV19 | TGTGCCAGTAGTATAGATAAAGGGGATCCGGCTTTCTTT | CASSIDKGDPAFF
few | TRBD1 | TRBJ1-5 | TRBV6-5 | TGTGCCAGCAGCTATGGCGACAGGGTCAATCAGCCCCAGCATTTT | CASSYGDRVNQPQHF
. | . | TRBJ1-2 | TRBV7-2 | TGTGCCAGCAGCTTAGAAGGCAGGCCCTTCTATGGCTACACCTTC | CASSLEGRPFYGYTF
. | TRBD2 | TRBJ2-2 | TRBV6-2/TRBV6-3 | TGTGCCAGCAGTCTCCAAAGACTAGCGGGGAGAACCGGGGAGCTGTTTTTT | CASSLQRLAGRTGELFF
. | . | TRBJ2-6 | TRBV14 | TGTGCCAGCAGCCCCCGACTAGGGGGGGCCAACGTCCTGACTTTC | CASSPRLGGANVLTF
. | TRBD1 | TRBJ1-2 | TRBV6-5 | TGTGCCAGCACCAGAAACCGACAGGGGAACTATGGCTACACCTTC | CASTRNRQGNYGYTF
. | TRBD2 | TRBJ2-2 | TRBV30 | TGTGCCCTGCAGCGGGGGGATGGGGAGCTGTTTTTT | CALQRGDGELFF
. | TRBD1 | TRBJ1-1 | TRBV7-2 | TGTGCCAGCAGCCTACGACAGGGAAATTTAGTAGGCACTGAAGCTTTCTTT | CASSLRQGNLVGTEAFF
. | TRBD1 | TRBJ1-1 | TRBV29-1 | TGCAGCGTAGTGCTGACAGGGAGGAACACTGAAGCTTTCTTT | CSVVLTGRNTEAFF
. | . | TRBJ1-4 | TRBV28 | TGTGCCGCACAAAGTGCGGGGCAAACTAATGAAAAACTGTTTTTT | CAAQSAGQTNEKLFF
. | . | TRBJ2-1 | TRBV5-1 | TGCGCCAGCAGCTTGGTGATGGAAAGGGGCAATGAGCAGTTCTTC | CASSLVMERGNEQFF
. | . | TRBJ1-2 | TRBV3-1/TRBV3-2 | TGTGCCAGCAGCCGGGGCCCTGACTATGGCTACACCTTC | CASSRGPDYGYTF
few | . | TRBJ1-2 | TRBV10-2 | TGCGCCAGCAGTGAACGGGGGGATGGCTACACCTTC | CASSERGDGYTF
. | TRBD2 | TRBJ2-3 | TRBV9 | TGTGCCAGCAGCGCCCCTAGCGGGGCCCGAGGGGATACGCAGTATTTT | CASSAPSGARGDTQYF
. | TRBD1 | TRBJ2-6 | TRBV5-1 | TGCGCCAGCAGCTTACAGGGGCGCGCCCTCTCTGGGGCCAACGTCCTGACTTTC | CASSLQGRALSGANVLTF
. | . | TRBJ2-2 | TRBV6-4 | TGTGCCAGCAGTGCCCGGCCGGGACATACCGGGGAGCTGTTTTTT | CASSARPGHTGELFF
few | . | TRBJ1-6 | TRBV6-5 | TGTGCCAGCAGTCCAAACCCAGGGACTGGGACACCCCTCCACTTT | CASSPNPGTGTPLHF
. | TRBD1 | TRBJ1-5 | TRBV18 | TGTGCCAGCTCACCGAGGACAGGGTCTAATCAGCCCCAGCATTTT | CASSPRTGSNQPQHF
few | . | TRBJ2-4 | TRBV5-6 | TGTGCCAGCAGCTGGACAGGGAGGGAAAACATTCAGTACTTC | CASSWTGRENIQYF
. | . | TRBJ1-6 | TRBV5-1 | TGCGCCAGCAGCTTGGAGGCGGGATCACCCCTCCACTTT | CASSLEAGSPLHF
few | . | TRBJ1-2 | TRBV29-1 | TGCAGCGTTCCGCGGGACTTCCCCTTGGCGGGCTACACCTTC | CSVPRDFPLAGYTF
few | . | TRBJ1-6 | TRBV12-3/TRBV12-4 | TGTGCCAGCACCCACTCTGCCCATTCACCCCTCCACTTT | CASTHSAHSPLHF
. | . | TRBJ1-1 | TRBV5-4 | TGTGCCAGCAGCCCCGTTCCCTCCCCAGGGGCCGGCACTGAAGCTTTCTTT | CASSPVPSPGAGTEAFF
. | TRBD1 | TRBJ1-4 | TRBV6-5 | TGTGCCAGCACGTTCTTTCAGGGGGCGGTTGAAAAACTGTTTTTT | CASTFFQGAVEKLFF
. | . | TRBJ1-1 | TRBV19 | TGTGCCAGTAGTATAGGGCGACTGACTAACACTGAAGCTTTCTTT | CASSIGRLTNTEAFF
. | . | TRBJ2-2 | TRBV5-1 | TGCGCCAGCACCGGGACCGGGGAGCTGTTTTTT | CASTGTGELFF
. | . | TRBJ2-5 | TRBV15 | TGTGCCACCAGCAGAGATCTCAAGGGGCTACTGTACCAAGAGACCCAGTACTTC | CATSRDLKGLLYQETQYF
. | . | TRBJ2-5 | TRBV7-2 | TGTGCCAGCACCCCTCTAGGAATCCAAGAGACCCAGTACTTC | CASTPLGIQETQYF
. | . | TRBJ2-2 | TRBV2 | TGTGCCAGCAGTACTACAGGGATGGGTACCGGGGAGCTGTTTTTT | CASSTTGMGTGELFF
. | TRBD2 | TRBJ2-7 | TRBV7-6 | TGTGCCAGCAGCCCGACTAGCGGGGCCCCCTACGAGCAGTACTTC | CASSPTSGAPYEQYF
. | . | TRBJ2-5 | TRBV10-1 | TGCGCCAGCGGGGGGGCAGAGACCCAGTACTTC | CASGGAETQYF
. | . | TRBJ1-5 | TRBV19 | TGTGCCAGTAGCGACTCGGGGGGTTATCAGCCCCAGCATTTT | CASSDSGGYQPQHF
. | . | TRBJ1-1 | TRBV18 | TGTGCCAGCTCCATGGCAGTAGGAGGTGAAGCTTTCTTT | CASSMAVGGEAFF
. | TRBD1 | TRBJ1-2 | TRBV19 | TGTGCCAGTAGTGATAGGGACAGGACTAACTATGGCTACACCTTC | CASSDRDRTNYGYTF
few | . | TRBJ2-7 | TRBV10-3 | TGTGCCATCAGTGGAACACAGTTCTCCTACGAGCAGTACTTC | CAISGTQFSYEQYF
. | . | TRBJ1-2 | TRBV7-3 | TGTGCCAGCAGCTTGAGAGGGAACTATGGCTACACCTTC | CASSLRGNYGYTF
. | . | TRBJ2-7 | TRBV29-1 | TGCAGCGTTGCCGGGAACTCCTACGAGCAGTACTTC | CSVAGNSYEQYF
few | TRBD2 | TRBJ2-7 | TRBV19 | TGTGCCAGTAGTATAATCGCGGGGGACTCCTACGAGCAGTACTTC | CASSIIAGDSYEQYF
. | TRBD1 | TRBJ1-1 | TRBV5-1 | TGCGCCAGCAGCCTGACAGGGGGAGGACGTGAAGCTTTCTTT | CASSLTGGGREAFF
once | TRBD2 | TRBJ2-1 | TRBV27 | TGTGCCAGCAGTTTGACTTCAAGGACTAGCGGGGGGTCGAGCTCCTACAATGAGCAGTTCTTC | CASSLTSRTSGGSSSYNEQFF
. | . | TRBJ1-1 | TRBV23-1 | TGCGCCAGCAGTCAATCGTACCAGTTTAGGGGCACTGAAGCTTTCTTT | CASSQSYQFRGTEAFF
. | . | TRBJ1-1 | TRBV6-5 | TGTGCCAGCAGTTTGATAGGACCCGAGGGATTAACTGAAGCTTTCTTT | CASSLIGPEGLTEAFF
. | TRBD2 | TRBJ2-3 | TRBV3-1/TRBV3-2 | TGTGCCAGCAGCCAAGTCAGACTAGCGGGGGAAGATACGCAGTATTTT | CASSQVRLAGEDTQYF
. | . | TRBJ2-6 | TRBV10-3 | TGTGCCATCAGTGACCCAGGTCACTCTGGGGCCAACGTCCTGACTTTC | CAISDPGHSGANVLTF
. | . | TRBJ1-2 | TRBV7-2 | TGTGCCAGCAGCCCAGAGGCCGCCGGCGCTGGCTACACCTTC | CASSPEAAGAGYTF
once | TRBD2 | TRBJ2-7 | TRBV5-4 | TGTGCCAGCAGCCCGACGGGAGGGCTGAACTACGAGCAGTACTTC | CASSPTGGLNYEQYF
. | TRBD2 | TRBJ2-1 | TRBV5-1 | TGCGCCAGCAGCTCCCGGACTAGCGGGGACAATGAGCAGTTCTTC | CASSSRTSGDNEQFF
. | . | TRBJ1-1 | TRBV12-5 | TGTGCTAGTGGTTTGGCCAAAAACACTGAAGCTTTCTTT | CASGLAKNTEAFF
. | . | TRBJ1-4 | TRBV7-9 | TGTGCCAGCAGCTTGACGGCGAGGTTGAATGAAAAACTGTTTTTT | CASSLTARLNEKLFF
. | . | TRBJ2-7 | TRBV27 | TGTGCCAGCAGTTTATCACGCGGTTCCTACGAGCAGTACTTC | CASSLSRGSYEQYF
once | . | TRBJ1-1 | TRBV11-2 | TGTGCCAGCAGCTTAGATCTGGGAGTGAACACTGAAGCTTTCTTT | CASSLDLGVNTEAFF
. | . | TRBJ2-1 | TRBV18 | TGTGCCAGCTCACCACCGAGGACAGTGAGCTCCTACAATGAGCAGTTCTTC | CASSPPRTVSSYNEQFF
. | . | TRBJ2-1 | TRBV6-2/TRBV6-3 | TGTGCCAGCAGTTCCATGTACAATGAGCAGTTCTTC | CASSSMYNEQFF
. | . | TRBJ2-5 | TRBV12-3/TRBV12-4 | TGTGCCAGCAGTTTGAATAGAGGGGAGACCCAGTACTTC | CASSLNRGETQYF
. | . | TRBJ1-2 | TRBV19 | TGTGCCAGCTCCGCGGCCACTAATTTCTATGGCTACACCTTC | CASSAATNFYGYTF